This T cell receptor beta chain was retrieved from a study of blood T cell repertoires in COVID-19. On the study more broadly: T cells, B-cell-depleted T cells, or PBMCs provided the cDNA or gDNA that served as material.

Original analysis: Estimated nucleated cell counts came from reference gene primer amplification. The data were produced by immunoSEQ multiplex PCR, yet TCRdb's version contains in-frame clones alone and is incomplete. For V, J and clone size, that table is used; D and trimming come from the DNA. Of some 78,000 clones detected, roughly 85% appear once; the ten largest clones hold 27%. The CDR3 spans 15 residues. V was shortened by 3 bases and J by 0 bases, with 8 bases between the two germline ends. Germline V gives CDR1 LNHDA, CDR2 SQIVND (reference sequence). The V and J genes are TRBV19 and TRBJ1-4; D unclear. The sequence was collected from a man in his fifties with active or convalescent COVID-19. Sample: peripheral blood. Here the CDR3 reads CASSIVRATNEKLFF. Written as DNA, the CDR3 is TGTGCCAGTAGTATTGTCCGAGCAACTAATGAAAAACTGTTTTTT.